This T cell receptor (beta chain) was recovered during a study of sequential checkpoint blockade in melanoma. The CDR3 length is 15 residues. Trimming removed 0 bases from V and 1 base from J, with 10 bases in between. Germline CDR1 reads SGHRS; CDR2 reads YFSETQ. Noted treatment: randomized to nivolumab then ipilimumab (arm A) or the reverse (arm B). Patients had received no earlier DNA-damaging chemotherapy. The protocol was immunoSEQ multiplex PCR, while the TCRdb copy is restricted to in-frame clones and leaves out a portion. There are roughly 9,800 clones in the sample; over 60% occur only once, and approximately 50% lies in the top ten.

The material sequenced was CD8+ T cells sorted from blood (inferred from file names), taken from a patient given nivolumab and ipilimumab in sequence. The clonotype originates from a human donor with melanoma. The gene calls are TRBV5-1 and TRBJ1-1; the D gene is possibly TRBD1 (5 bases). Here the CDR3 DNA reads TGCGCCAGCAGCTTGGCGGGGGAGAAGAACACTGAAGCTTTCTTT. As protein: CASSLAGEKNTEAFF.